This T cell receptor beta chain was recovered during a study of T cell responses to AZD1222 COVID-19 vaccine (dated by TCRdb to about 2021). Notes on the research overall: AZD1222 recipients given second doses at about 4 weeks or at about 12 weeks were pooled, since spike-specific TCR depth and breadth were not found to differ between the two schedules. Trial participants were enrolled by age into subgroups of 18-55, 56-69 and 70-plus years, and approximately 150, 30 and 60 TCR-sequenced participants, respectively, were included in these subgroups. TCR sequencing covered more than 230 trial participants: 200 to 210 given two doses of AZD1222 and around 25 given two doses of MenACWY control vaccine.

The CDR3 regions of human TCRbeta chains were analyzed by immunosequencing. The study's processing was this. TCRs in the repertoires were compared against a reference library of SARS-CoV-2-specific TCRs that had been generated with the MIRA antigen-specificity platform. Breadth was defined as the fraction of unique TCRs that were SARS-CoV-2-associated, and depth was defined as the fraction of total T cells that were SARS-CoV-2-associated. Using the MIRA data, every spike-specific TCR was mapped to the spike region that the TCR reacted to and assigned to either a CD4 or a CD8 class. Log10-transformed breadth and depth values were compared by one-way ANOVA with Sidak's multiple comparisons tests. In TCRdb, the immuneACCESS table is reduced to in-frame sequences with V and J assigned. These tables do not hold every clone; where another copy was compared, an unresolved V gene accounts for under half, and the others remain unexplained. V, J and clone size were drawn from that table, and D and trimming were deduced from the DNA. For this sample the table gives about 150,000 clones, of which around nine tenths were detected only once. The top ten constitute more than 1.3% of the sample.

The paper's findings and limits, for the study overall: A significant rise in spike-specific TCR breadth and depth was observed after two AZD1222 doses relative to day 0 and relative to MenACWY recipients. No day 14 peak-response samples were available, so repertoires were characterized only after the peak T cell response. The 56-69-year group was small, and its depth increase did not reach significance, likely because of low power. CD4 TCRs associated with the vaccine covered the entire spike protein, and the dominant responses were in regions 160-218 and 743-854. Most participants were white British and females outnumbered males, and the authors suggested that clonal diversity may have been underestimated. Conclusions about previously exposed vaccinees are limited because only six or seven AZD1222 recipients were SARS-CoV-2 seropositive at baseline. Reportedly, close to half of the unique spike-specific TCRs recognized epitopes lying outside the regions that are mutated in the B.1.351 and B.1.1.7 variants.

In regard to this clone: Its antigen is currently not known. The input lacks base qualities; no much larger clone sits a single base away.

Taken with the paper, the label for time point translates to: baseline before first vaccination. Vaccinee samples came from UK trials COV001 and COV002, including a single-blind randomized controlled phase 2/3 trial of AZD1222 (ChAdOx1 nCoV-19) in healthy adults. Trial participant PBMC samples were collected at day 0 and day 28 after the second dose for TCRbeta chain sequencing. CDR1 LNHDA and CDR2 SQIVND were looked up in the germline V gene (reference sequence). The CDR3, cysteine through phenylalanine, is 18 amino acids long. Just the 54-base CDR3 DNA is kept, in frame starting at base 1. The germline ends are 16 bases apart after V is trimmed by 1 base and J by 0 bases.

The chain joins TRBV19 to TRBJ2-1; perhaps TRBD2 is the D gene, with 7 bases matching. Source: peripheral blood, taken on day 0 of AZD1222 vaccination. This sequence was found in an adult in good health. The CDR3 reads CASSIVPAGTLSYNEQFF. The nucleotides read TGTGCCAGTAGTATAGTTCCAGCGGGGACACTCTCCTACAATGAGCAGTTCTTC.